The 19 T cell receptor beta chains presented below share a single source sample, sequenced in a study of CD8 T cells in Susac syndrome. Random hexamers were used to reverse transcribe an amount of roughly 0.45 to 1 ug RNA. TCRdb reprocessed the immunoSEQ multiplex PCR reads via MiXCR and lists one record per CDR3 protein. There are more than 75,000 distinct CDR3 sequences in the sample; just under 95% occur only once, and roughly 0.3% lies in the top ten. What was sequenced was CD8+ T cells from PBMCs. These receptors all come from a human donor in good health.

The chain links TRBV7-9 to TRBJ2-2, with unresolved D. Between the trimmed V and J ends, which lost 5 bases and 6 bases, there was a span of 10 bases. CDR1 is SEHNR, CDR2 FQNEAQ, per germline (reference sequence). The CDR3 consists of 13 residues. The CDR3 here is CASSPPLPGELFF. The CDR3 nucleotides read TGTGCCAGCAGCCCCCCCCTGCCCGGGGAGCTGTTTTTT.

This rearrangement joins TRBV5-1 to TRBJ2-7, with a possible D match to TRBD1 (5 bases). CDR1 is SGHRS, CDR2 YFSETQ, per germline. CDR3 length: 13 residues. With 0 bases removed from V and 4 bases from J, the gap between germline ends came to 8 bases. In DNA form, the CDR3 reads TGCGCCAGCAGCTTGGACAGGACATACGAGCAGTACTTC. This translates into CASSLDRTYEQYF.

The rearrangement joins TRBV13 to TRBJ1-2; 7 positions agree with TRBD1. The CDR3 consists of 14 residues. V was pared by 5 bases and J by 4 bases, with 7 bases of the junction left unmatched. Germline V gives CDR1 PRHDT, CDR2 FYEKMQ (reference sequence). The DNA for the CDR3 is TGTGCCAGCAGCGGGACAGTCCTAATCTATGGCTACACCTTC. This encodes CASSGTVLIYGYTF. The variable domain in full, with the rest retrieved from reference TRBV13 and TRBJ1-2, is AAGVIQSPRHLIKEKRETATLKCYPIPRHDTVYWYQQGPGQDPQFLISFYEKMQSDKGSIPDRFSAQQFSDYHSELNMSSLELGDSALYFCASSGTVLIYGYTFGSGTRLTVV.

The V call is TRBV21-1, the J call TRBJ2-5; TRBD2 is the table's D call, not checked against the DNA. TRBV21-1 is flagged as a pseudogene. CDR3 length equals 14 residues. Written as DNA, the CDR3 is TGTGCCAGCAGCGTAGCCCGGGAGACGGAGACCCAGTACTTC. Amino acids: CASSVARETETQYF.

This sequence joins TRBV19 and TRBJ1-2; D ambiguous. V gave up 5 bases and J gave up 3 bases, with 10 bases separating them. CDR3 length: 13 residues. Germline CDR1 LNHDA, CDR2 SQIVND (reference sequence). The CDR3 DNA reads as TGTGCCAGTAGTGCCGGGCTCTACTATGGCTACACCTTC. Residues: CASSAGLYYGYTF.

The rearrangement uses TRBV7-9 and TRBJ2-7; 9 nucleotides match TRBD1. Per germline, CDR1 SEHNR and CDR2 FQNEAQ (reference sequence). With 1 base clipped from V and 2 bases from J, the junction kept 3 bases outside the gene matches. The CDR3 sequence is 15 residues long. The CDR3: CASSLVGTGTYEQYF. CDR3 sequence (DNA): TGTGCCAGCAGCTTAGTCGGGACAGGGACCTACGAGCAGTACTTC.

This CDR3 is CASSPSTIQETQYF. The CDR3 DNA sequence: TGCGCCAGCAGCCCATCGACGATACAAGAGACCCAGTACTTC. The V and J genes are TRBV5-1 and TRBJ2-5; no firm D call. The germline CDR1 and CDR2 sequences are SGHRS and YFSETQ. This CDR3 is built from 14 residues. V lost 4 bases to trimming and J lost 2 bases, with 12 bases between them. The variable domain in full, completed from reference TRBV5-1 and TRBJ2-5, reads KAGVTQTPRYLIKTRGQQVTLSCSPISGHRSVSWYQQTPGQGLQFLFEYFSETQRNKGNFPGRFSGRQFSNSRSEMNVSTLELGDSALYLCASSPSTIQETQYFGPGTRLLVL.

The chain is built from TRBV7-9 and TRBJ1-2, with D uncertain. Trimming removed 1 base from V and 4 bases from J, with 13 bases in between. The V gene's germline CDR1 is SEHNR and CDR2 FQNEAQ (reference sequence). The CDR3 is made up of 15 amino acids. The CDR3 here is CASSLVGPRSYGYTF. CDR3 bases: TGTGCCAGCAGCTTAGTAGGGCCAAGGAGCTATGGCTACACCTTC.

The chain combines TRBV29-1 with TRBJ1-1; tentatively, D is TRBD1 (6 bases). V gave up 5 bases and J gave up 5 bases, with 15 bases separating them. CDR3 length equals 13 residues. The germline CDR1 and CDR2 sequences are SQVTM and ANQGSEA. The CDR3 region has the DNA TGCAGCGTTTTTTTTCTCAGGGGAACTGAAGCTTTCTTT. Protein: CSVFFLRGTEAFF.

The CDR3: CASSVEGGSGISTEAFF. The CDR3 DNA sequence: TGTGCCAGCAGCGTAGAAGGAGGGTCAGGGATTAGCACTGAAGCTTTCTTT. The chain links TRBV9 to TRBJ1-1, with D perhaps TRBD1 (5 bases). From germline, CDR1 is SGDLS and CDR2 YYNGEE. Trimming pared 0 bases from V and 4 bases from J, leaving 19 bases between. The CDR3 consists of 17 residues. Together with reference TRBV9 and TRBJ1-1, the CDR3 gives the full variable domain: DSGVTQTPKHLITATGQRVTLRCSPRSGDLSVYWYQQSLDQGLQFLIQYYNGEERAKGNILERFSAQQFPDLHSELNLSSLELGDSALYFCASSVEGGSGISTEAFFGQGTRLTVV.

The chain joins TRBV7-2 to TRBJ2-7; the match to TRBD1 covers 7 bases. This CDR3 contains 13 residues. Germline assignment: CDR1 SGHTA and CDR2 FQGNSA. With V trimmed by 5 bases and J by 6 bases, 7 bases remained unmatched. This CDR3 reads CASSAPGQLEQYF. CDR3 coding DNA: TGTGCCAGCAGCGCACCGGGACAGCTCGAGCAGTACTTC.

The table lists this clonotype with a few counts. J is TRBJ1-1 and V is TRBV18; D remains unclear. CDR1 is KGHSH, CDR2 LQKENI, per germline. Trimming left V 3 bases short and J 1 base short, with 6 bases between. There are 13 residues in the CDR3. The CDR3 loop reads CASSPEGNTEAFF. The CDR3 region has the DNA TGTGCCAGCTCACCGGAGGGGAACACTGAAGCTTTCTTT. Filled out from reference TRBV18 and TRBJ1-1, the complete variable domain reads NAGVMQNPRHLVRRRGQEARLRCSPMKGHSHVYWYRQLPEEGLKFMVYLQKENIIDESGMPKERFSAEFPKEGPSILRIQQVVRGDSAAYFCASSPEGNTEAFFGQGTRLTVV.

For the CDR3, the DNA is TGTGCCAGCAGCTCTCCCTCGTATCCGGGACACCCCCAAGAAAAACTGTTTTTT. Protein product: CASSSPSYPGHPQEKLFF. V gene TRBV11-2 combines with J gene TRBJ1-4, with D possibly being TRBD1 (6 bases). This CDR3 is built from 18 residues. V was pared by 4 bases and J by 8 bases, with 26 bases between. Germline CDR1 SGHAT, CDR2 FQNNGV.

The rearrangement joins TRBV7-6 to TRBJ2-5, with 10 positions matching TRBD2. Trimming removed 2 bases from V and 5 bases from J; junction bases left unmatched: 8. Per the germline V gene, CDR1 is SGHVS and CDR2 is FNYEAQ. The CDR3 spans 16 residues. The CDR3 region is CASSLRSGGAGETQYF. CDR3 bases: TGTGCCAGCAGCTTAAGGAGCGGGGGGGCTGGTGAGACCCAGTACTTC.

The V call is TRBV27, the J call TRBJ2-7, with D perhaps matching TRBD1 (6 bases). This CDR3 has 13 residues. Trimming shortened V by 2 bases and J by 6 bases, and 11 bases separated the two germline ends. CDR1 and CDR2 from the germline V gene are MNHEY and SMNVEV (reference sequence). CDR3 protein: CASSLGTGSEQYF. Here the CDR3 DNA reads TGTGCCAGCAGTTTAGGAACAGGGAGCGAGCAGTACTTC.

This clonotype has only a few counts. The gene calls are TRBV5-1 and TRBJ2-7; D might be TRBD1 (6 bases). CDR3 length: 14 amino acids. The V and J ends lost 4 bases and 0 bases respectively, with 11 bases between them. Germline values: CDR1 SGHRS, CDR2 YFSETQ. CDR3 bases: TGCGCCAGCAGCCAAAGGACAGTCTCCTACGAGCAGTACTTC. The encoded protein is CASSQRTVSYEQYF.

The rearrangement joins TRBV3-1 to TRBJ1-2; 7 nucleotides line up with TRBD1. The CDR3 sequence is 13 residues long. Germline V gene sequence: CDR1 LGHDT, CDR2 YNNKEL (reference sequence). The junction had 1 base not matched to a gene; V was cut back by 4 bases and J by 2 bases. In DNA form, the CDR3 reads TGTGCCAGCAGCCCGGGACAGAACTATGGCTACACCTTC. It encodes CASSPGQNYGYTF.

Written as DNA, the CDR3 is TGCGCCAGCAGCCAGGCACAGGGGAGCACAGATACGCAGCATTTT. It is translated as CASSQAQGSTDTQHF. The V call is TRBV4-1, the J call TRBJ2-3, with 7 positions matching TRBD1. The J call may be in error: the DNA end matches TRBJ1-5 better. The CDR3 is 15 residues long. Germline-derived CDR1 and CDR2 are MGHRA and YSYEKL.

V and J are TRBV7-8 and TRBJ1-1; 7 bases are a match to TRBD1. The germline V gene encodes CDR1 SGHVS and CDR2 FQNEAQ. Losses at the gene ends were 5 bases for V and 5 bases for J; bases not matched to a gene: 11. The CDR3 contains 15 residues. The DNA of the CDR3 is TGTGCCAGCAGCACCCGGACCGGGACAGCGACTGAAGCTTTCTTT. It yields the protein CASSTRTGTATEAFF.